This TCR beta chain was recovered during a study of post-analysis software for immune sequencing data. Note on this clonotype: Its antigen is still unknown.

The study's findings and limits: Controls showed lower frequencies than patients for roughly five TRBV segments, and TRBV5-6, TRBV5-1 and TRBV20-1 were among these.

V trimming: 3 bases; J trimming: 6 bases; junction bases outside the gene matches: 2. CDR1 and CDR2 (germline): SGHTA, FQGNSA. The CDR3 consists of 13 residues. Libraries were made from TCR beta cDNA, and they carried unique molecular identifiers. MiXCR was run by TCRdb on the PCR reads, yielding one entry per CDR3 protein. The sample lists fewer than 850,000 distinct CDR3 sequences, about half occurring once. The TCR originated in a girl aged 10 to 17 with multiple sclerosis. Sequencing was performed on blood. V usage is TRBV7-2 and J usage is TRBJ2-7, with TRBD2 matching 10 bases. The CDR3 sequence is CASSFQREGEQYF. CDR3 DNA: TGTGCCAGCAGCTTTCAGCGGGAGGGCGAGCAGTACTTC.